The present T cell receptor (beta chain) was sequenced within a study of regulatory T cells in long-lasting Graves disease. Regarding the study as a whole: Persistent disease was associated with favored TRBV28 usage and with favored use of TRBJ1-2 and TRBJ2-5.

The CDR3 sequence is 14 residues long. V dropped 10 bases and J dropped 3 bases, with 19 bases sitting between them. The germline V gene encodes CDR1 MNHNS and CDR2 SASEGT. There are many counts of this clonotype. Antigen specificity is unknown. This sample's time point: newly diagnosed GD, antithyroid drugs for less than 3 months. PBMCs provided the RNA from which the TCR library was made. The authors built TCR beta libraries using iRepertoire HTBI primers and Arm-PCR of CDR3 regions. From the multiplex PCR reads, TCRdb called clonotypes with MiXCR, one entry per CDR3 protein. This table holds about 540,000 distinct CDR3 sequences, approximately 13% found once. The sample was also reused in another study, on T cells in Graves' hyperthyroidism and ophthalmopathy. That report notes: The study excluded patients with uncontrolled infection, other autoimmune disease, pregnancy or lactation.

The receptor was isolated from a man aged 25 to 40 with Graves disease. The V call is TRBV6-1, the J call TRBJ2-7, with a possible D match to TRBD1 (5 bases). The starting material was peripheral blood mononuclear cells (PBMCs), obtained at new diagnosis, from a patient treated with antithyroid drugs. The CDR3, as DNA: TGTGCCATCCGTTCGACAGATATAAACTACGAGCAGTACTTC. It encodes CAIRSTDINYEQYF.